What follows describes a single T cell receptor (beta chain). The antigen is undetermined. The data originate from a study of OX40 agonist ivuxolimab in advanced cancers. In the study overall: A partial response was reached by three patients: one with hepatocellular carcinoma and two with cutaneous melanoma.

Here immunoSEQ multiplex PCR was the method, and the copy in TCRdb shows in-frame clones only, minus some. The sample lists tens of thousands of clones, 65% to 90% occurring once. Trimming removed 2 bases from V and 5 bases from J, with 17 bases in between. Germline CDR1 reads SGHRS; CDR2 reads YFSETQ. The CDR3 sequence is 16 residues long. Study-wide results and limits: Both blood CD4+ and CD8+ T cells showed clonal growth by week 6 at 0.1 to 3.0 mg/kg.

The V gene is TRBV5-1, the J gene TRBJ1-5; D is perhaps TRBD1 (5 bases). This receptor was obtained from an adult with an advanced solid tumor such as melanoma, head and neck, liver or kidney cancer. This specimen consisted of CD4+ or CD8+ T cells sorted from blood, obtained in a trial of the OX40 agonist ivuxolimab. CDR3 sequence: CASSFGDSGADQPQHF. In DNA, the CDR3 is TGCGCCAGCAGCTTCGGTGACAGCGGGGCCGATCAGCCCCAGCATTTT.